Below, 7 T cell receptor beta chains from the same sample are listed, as sequenced in a study of human T cells and chemical hapten exposure. Time point in this sample: pre-sensitization, week 0. Treatment denoted: therapeutic diphenylcyclopropenone sensitization with weekly scalp DPC. MiXCR, run by TCRdb on the RACE reads, gives a single entry per CDR3 protein. The sample contains tens of thousands of distinct CDR3 sequences, approximately 14% of which appear only once. The source material was whole blood, sampled in connection with sensitization to the hapten diphenylcyclopropenone (DPC). These receptors came from a woman between 45 and 65 years old with alopecia areata. Some clones in this sample may be carry-over from other donors' samples.

V usage is TRBV20-1 and J usage is TRBJ2-3; 7 nucleotides align to TRBD2. Germline trimming cut 1 base from V and 2 bases from J; bases unmatched to any gene: 9. There are 16 residues in the CDR3. Looked up from germline, CDR1 is DFQATT and CDR2 is SNEGSKA (reference sequence). The DNA for the CDR3 is TGCAGTGCTAGAGCCTCTACGGCGGGGGTCACAGATACGCAGTATTTT. Its protein product is CSARASTAGVTDTQYF.

This clonotype was seen only a few times. This chain connects TRBV15 to TRBJ1-4; D gene uncertain. The V gene lost 0 bases and the J gene lost 5 bases, with 10 bases spanning the gap. CDR1 is LNHNV, CDR2 YYDKDF, per germline (reference sequence). CDR3 length: 15 residues. Here the CDR3 reads CATSRDRGENEKLFF. The CDR3 coding sequence is TGTGCCACCAGCAGAGATCGCGGAGAGAATGAAAAACTGTTTTTT.

This clonotype was found a few times. The chain couples TRBV24-1 to TRBJ2-7; 11 bases agree with TRBD1. The J segment lost 3 bases and the V segment lost 9 bases, leaving 6 bases of the junction unmatched. The CDR3 consists of 14 residues. CDR1 and CDR2 (germline): KGHDR, SFDVKD. CDR3 amino acids: CATASGTGGYEQYF. Written as DNA, the CDR3 is TGTGCCACCGCGTCGGGGACAGGGGGCTACGAGCAGTACTTC.

This clonotype was seen ten or more times. The chain joins TRBV29-1 to TRBJ2-7, with a possible D match to TRBD1 (9 bases). CDR3 size: 15 residues. V lost 2 bases to trimming and J lost 2 bases, with 16 bases between them. Germline V gives CDR1 SQVTM, CDR2 ANQGSEA. The CDR3 protein is CSVEKRGTGTYEQYF. In DNA form, the CDR3 reads TGCAGCGTTGAAAAGCGGGGGACAGGGACCTACGAGCAGTACTTC.

This clonotype was observed at least ten times. The CDR3 coding sequence is TGCGCCAGCTCTCTCCCTCAGGTCGGTAAAGATACGCAGTATTTT. Protein product: CASSLPQVGKDTQYF. The chain couples TRBV5-1 to TRBJ2-3, with unresolved D. CDR1 and CDR2 (germline): SGHRS, YFSETQ. V shed 7 bases and J shed 5 bases, with 20 bases lying between them. The CDR3 loop spans 15 amino acids. The full variable domain, completed using reference TRBV5-1 and TRBJ2-3, is KAGVTQTPRYLIKTRGQQVTLSCSPISGHRSVSWYQQTPGQGLQFLFEYFSETQRNKGNFPGRFSGRQFSNSRSEMNVSTLELGDSALYLCASSLPQVGKDTQYFGPGTRLTVL.

CDR3 DNA: TGTGCCAGCAGACTAGGGACAGGGGCCTACGAGCAGTACTTC. It codes for CASRLGTGAYEQYF. The V call is TRBV27, the J call TRBJ2-7; 10 nucleotides line up with TRBD1. Trimming removed 6 bases from V and 2 bases from J; junction bases left unmatched: 4. This CDR3 has 14 amino acids. The V gene's germline CDR1 is MNHEY and CDR2 SMNVEV (reference sequence).

This rearrangement joins TRBV27 to TRBJ2-3; TRBD2 matches at 9 bases. Per germline, CDR1 MNHEY and CDR2 SMNVEV (reference sequence). The ends lost 6 bases at V and 6 bases at J; junction bases unmatched: 7. The CDR3 runs 14 residues. For the CDR3, the DNA is TGTGCCAGCAGACCGGGACTAGCTGGCGATACGCAGTATTTT. Amino acids: CASRPGLAGDTQYF.